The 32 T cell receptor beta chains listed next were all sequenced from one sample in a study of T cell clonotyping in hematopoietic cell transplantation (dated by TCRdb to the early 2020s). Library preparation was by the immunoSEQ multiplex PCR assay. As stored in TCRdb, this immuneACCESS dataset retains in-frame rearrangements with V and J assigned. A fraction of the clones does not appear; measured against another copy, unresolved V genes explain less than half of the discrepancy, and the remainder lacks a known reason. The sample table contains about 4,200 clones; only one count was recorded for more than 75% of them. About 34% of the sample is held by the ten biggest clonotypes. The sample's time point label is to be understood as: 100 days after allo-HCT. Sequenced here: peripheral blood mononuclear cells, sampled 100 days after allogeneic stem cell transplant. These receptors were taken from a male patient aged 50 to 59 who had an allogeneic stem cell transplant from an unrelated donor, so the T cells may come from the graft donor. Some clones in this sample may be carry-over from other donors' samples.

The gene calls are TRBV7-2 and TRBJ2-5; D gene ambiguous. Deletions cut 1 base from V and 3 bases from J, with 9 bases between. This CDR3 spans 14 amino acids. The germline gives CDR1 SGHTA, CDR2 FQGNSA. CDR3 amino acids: CASSLEWSKETQYF. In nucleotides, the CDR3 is TGTGCCAGCAGCTTAGAGTGGTCAAAAGAGACCCAGTACTTC.

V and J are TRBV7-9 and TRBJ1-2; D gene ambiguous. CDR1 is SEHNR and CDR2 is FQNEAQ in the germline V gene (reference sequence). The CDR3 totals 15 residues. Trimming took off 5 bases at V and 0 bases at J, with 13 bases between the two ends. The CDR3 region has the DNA TGTGCCAGCAGCCTCGTGGTTCCGGCTAACTATGGCTACACCTTC. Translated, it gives CASSLVVPANYGYTF. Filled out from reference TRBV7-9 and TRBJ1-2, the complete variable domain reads DTGVSQNPRHKITKRGQNVTFRCDPISEHNRLYWYRQTLGQGPEFLTYFQNEAQLEKSRLLSDRFSAERPKGSFSTLEIQRTEQGDSAMYLCASSLVVPANYGYTFGSGTRLTVV.

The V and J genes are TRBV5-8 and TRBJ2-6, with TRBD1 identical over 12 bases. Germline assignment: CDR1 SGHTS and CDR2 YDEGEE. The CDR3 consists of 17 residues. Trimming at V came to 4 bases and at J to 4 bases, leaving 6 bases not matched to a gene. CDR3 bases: TGTGCCAGCAGCCTGGGGACAGGGGGCTCCGGGGCCAACGTCCTGACTTTC. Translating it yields CASSLGTGGSGANVLTF. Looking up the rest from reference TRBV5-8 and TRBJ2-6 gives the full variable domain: EAGVTQSPTHLIKTRGQQATLRCSPISGHTSVYWYQQALGLGLQFLLWYDEGEERNRGNFPPRFSGRQFPNYSSELNVNALELEDSALYLCASSLGTGGSGANVLTFGAGSRLTVL.

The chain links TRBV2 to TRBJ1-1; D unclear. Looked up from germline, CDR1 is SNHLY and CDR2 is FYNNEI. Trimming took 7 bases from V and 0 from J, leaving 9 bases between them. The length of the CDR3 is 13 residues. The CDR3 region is CASTAQLNTEAFF. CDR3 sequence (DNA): TGTGCCAGCACCGCACAGTTGAACACTGAAGCTTTCTTT.

The CDR3 loop is CASSRTASEAFF. CDR3 DNA: TGTGCCAGCAGCCGAACAGCGTCTGAAGCTTTCTTT. The V gene is TRBV4-2, the J gene TRBJ1-1; no clear D. CDR1 is LGHNA and CDR2 is YNFKEQ in the germline V gene. CDR3 length equals 12 residues. The V gene lost 4 bases and the J gene lost 6 bases, with 9 bases spanning the gap.

In nucleotides, the CDR3 is TGTGCCAGCCAGAAAAGGCGGGGAGGGATGGCCAAAAACATTCAGTACTTC. Amino acids: CASQKRRGGMAKNIQYF. The V gene is TRBV25-1, the J gene TRBJ2-4, with 7 bases identical to TRBD2. Germline assignment: CDR1 MGHDK and CDR2 SYGVNS. Germline trimming cut 8 bases from V and 1 base from J; bases unmatched to any gene: 14. CDR3 length equals 17 residues.

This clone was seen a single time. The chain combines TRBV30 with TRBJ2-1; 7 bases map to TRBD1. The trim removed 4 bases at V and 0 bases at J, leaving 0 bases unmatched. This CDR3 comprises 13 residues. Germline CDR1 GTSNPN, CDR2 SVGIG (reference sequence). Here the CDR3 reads CAWTGGSYNEQFF. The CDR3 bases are TGTGCCTGGACAGGGGGCTCCTACAATGAGCAGTTCTTC.

The CDR3 region is CASSPNPPRQGGYGYTF. CDR3 DNA sequence: TGTGCCAGCTCACCTAACCCCCCGAGGCAGGGGGGCTATGGCTACACCTTC. The rearrangement links TRBV18 to TRBJ1-2, with TRBD1 identical over 7 bases. The CDR3 runs 17 residues. V lost 3 bases, J lost 4 bases, and 14 bases stayed unmatched. Germline-derived CDR1 and CDR2 are KGHSH and LQKENI.

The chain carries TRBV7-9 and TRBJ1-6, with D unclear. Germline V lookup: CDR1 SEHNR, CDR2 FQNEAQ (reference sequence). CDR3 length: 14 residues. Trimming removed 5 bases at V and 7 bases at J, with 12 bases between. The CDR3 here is CASSPDLPNSPLHF. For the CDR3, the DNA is TGTGCCAGCAGCCCGGACCTTCCCAATTCACCCCTCCACTTT.

Written as DNA, the CDR3 is TGCGCCAGCGGTCTACAGGGGGCAGTTGAGGGCTACACCTTC. Its translation is CASGLQGAVEGYTF. V and J are TRBV5-1 and TRBJ1-2, with TRBD1 matching over 9 bases. CDR1 SGHRS and CDR2 YFSETQ come from the germline V gene. The J segment lost 8 bases and the V segment lost 7 bases, leaving 12 bases of the junction unmatched. This CDR3 is built from 14 residues. The variable domain in full, with the rest retrieved from reference TRBV5-1 and TRBJ1-2, is KAGVTQTPRYLIKTRGQQVTLSCSPISGHRSVSWYQQTPGQGLQFLFEYFSETQRNKGNFPGRFSGRQFSNSRSEMNVSTLELGDSALYLCASGLQGAVEGYTFGSGTRLTVV.

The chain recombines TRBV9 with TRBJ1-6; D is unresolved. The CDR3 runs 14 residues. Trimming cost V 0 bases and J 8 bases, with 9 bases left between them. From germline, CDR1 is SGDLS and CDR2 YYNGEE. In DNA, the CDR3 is TGTGCCAGCAGCGTAGAGATGGAAGATTCACCCCTCCACTTT. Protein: CASSVEMEDSPLHF.

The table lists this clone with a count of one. Here the CDR3 DNA reads TGTGCCAGCTCACCGCCGGGGCTCCCCTACACCTTC. Amino acid sequence: CASSPPGLPYTF. V gene TRBV18 combines with J gene TRBJ1-2; perhaps TRBD1 as D (5 bases). The V gene lost 3 bases and the J gene lost 10 bases, with 12 bases spanning the gap. The CDR3 extends over 12 amino acids. Germline V CDR1 and CDR2: KGHSH, LQKENI.

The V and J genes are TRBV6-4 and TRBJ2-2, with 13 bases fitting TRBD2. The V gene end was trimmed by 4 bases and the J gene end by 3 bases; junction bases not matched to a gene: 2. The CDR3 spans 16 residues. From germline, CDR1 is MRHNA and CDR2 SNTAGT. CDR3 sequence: CASSGGTSGDTGELFF. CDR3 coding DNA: TGTGCCAGCAGTGGCGGGACTAGCGGGGACACCGGGGAGCTGTTTTTT.

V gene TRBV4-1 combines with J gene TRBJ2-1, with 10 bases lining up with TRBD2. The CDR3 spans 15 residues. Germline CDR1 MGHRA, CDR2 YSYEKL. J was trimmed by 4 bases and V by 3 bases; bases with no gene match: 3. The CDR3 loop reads CASSQLAGEYNEQFF. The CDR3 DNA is TGCGCCAGCAGCCAGCTAGCGGGGGAGTACAATGAGCAGTTCTTC.

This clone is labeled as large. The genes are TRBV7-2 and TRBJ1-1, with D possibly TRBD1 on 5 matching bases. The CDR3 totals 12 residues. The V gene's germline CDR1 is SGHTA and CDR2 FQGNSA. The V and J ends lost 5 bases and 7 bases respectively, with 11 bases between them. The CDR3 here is CASSRGRDEAFF. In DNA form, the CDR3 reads TGTGCCAGCAGCCGGGGACGGGATGAAGCTTTCTTT.

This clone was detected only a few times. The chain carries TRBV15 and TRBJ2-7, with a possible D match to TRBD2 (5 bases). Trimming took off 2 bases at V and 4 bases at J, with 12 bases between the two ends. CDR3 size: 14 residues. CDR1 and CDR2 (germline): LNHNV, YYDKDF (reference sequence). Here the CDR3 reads CATSRRASSYEQYF. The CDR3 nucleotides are TGTGCCACCAGCAGAAGGGCTAGCAGTTACGAGCAGTACTTC.

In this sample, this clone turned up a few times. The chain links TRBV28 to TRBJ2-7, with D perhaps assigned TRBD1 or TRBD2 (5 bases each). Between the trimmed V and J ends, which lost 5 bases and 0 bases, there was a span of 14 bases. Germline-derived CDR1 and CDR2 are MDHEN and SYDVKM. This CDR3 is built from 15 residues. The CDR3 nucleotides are TGTGCCAGCAGTGGTGGGACCAAGAGCTCCTACGAGCAGTACTTC. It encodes CASSGGTKSSYEQYF. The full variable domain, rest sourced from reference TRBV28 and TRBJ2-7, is DVKVTQSSRYLVKRTGEKVFLECVQDMDHENMFWYRQDPGLGLRLIYFSYDVKMKEKGDIPEGYSVSREKKERFSLILESASTNQTSMYLCASSGGTKSSYEQYFGPGTRLTVT.

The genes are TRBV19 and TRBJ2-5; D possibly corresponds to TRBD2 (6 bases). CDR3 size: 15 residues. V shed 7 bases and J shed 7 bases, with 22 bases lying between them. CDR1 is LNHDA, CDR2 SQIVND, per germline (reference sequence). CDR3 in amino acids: CASNPSGLNFGTQYF. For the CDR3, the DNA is TGTGCCAGTAACCCCTCGGGACTGAATTTCGGGACCCAGTACTTC.

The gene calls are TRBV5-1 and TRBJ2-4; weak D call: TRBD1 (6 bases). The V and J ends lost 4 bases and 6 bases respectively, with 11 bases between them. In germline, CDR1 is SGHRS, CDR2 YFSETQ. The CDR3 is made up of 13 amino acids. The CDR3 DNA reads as TGCGCCAGCAGCACCGAGACAGGAAACATTCAGTACTTC. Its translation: CASSTETGNIQYF.

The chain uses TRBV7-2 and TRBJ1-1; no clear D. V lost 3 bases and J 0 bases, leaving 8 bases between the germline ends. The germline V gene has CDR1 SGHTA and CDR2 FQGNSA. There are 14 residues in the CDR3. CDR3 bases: TGTGCCAGCAGCTTTTCTCAAATGAACACTGAAGCTTTCTTT. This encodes CASSFSQMNTEAFF.

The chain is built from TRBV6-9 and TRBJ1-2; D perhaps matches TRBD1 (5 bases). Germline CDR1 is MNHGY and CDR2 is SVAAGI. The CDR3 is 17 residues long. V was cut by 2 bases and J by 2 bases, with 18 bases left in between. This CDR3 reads CASSYPQGWSLNYGYTF. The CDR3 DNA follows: TGTGCCAGCAGTTATCCCCAGGGTTGGTCACTAAACTATGGCTACACCTTC.

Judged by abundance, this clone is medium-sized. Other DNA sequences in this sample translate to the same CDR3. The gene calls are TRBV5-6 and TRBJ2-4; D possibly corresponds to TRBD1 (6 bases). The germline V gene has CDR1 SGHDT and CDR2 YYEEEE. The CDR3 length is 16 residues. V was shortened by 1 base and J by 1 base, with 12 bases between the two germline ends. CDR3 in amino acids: CASSLPGQGAKNIQYF. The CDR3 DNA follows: TGTGCCAGCAGCTTGCCTGGGCAGGGGGCCAAAAACATTCAGTACTTC.

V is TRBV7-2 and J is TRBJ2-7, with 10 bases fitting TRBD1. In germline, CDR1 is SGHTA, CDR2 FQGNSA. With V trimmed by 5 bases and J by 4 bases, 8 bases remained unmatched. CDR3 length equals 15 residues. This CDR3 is CASSAGTGEGYEQYF. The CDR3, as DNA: TGTGCCAGCAGCGCAGGGACAGGGGAGGGTTACGAGCAGTACTTC.

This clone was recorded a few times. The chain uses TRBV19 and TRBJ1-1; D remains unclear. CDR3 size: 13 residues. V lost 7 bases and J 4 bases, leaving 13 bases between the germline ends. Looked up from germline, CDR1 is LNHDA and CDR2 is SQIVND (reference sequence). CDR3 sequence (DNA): TGTGCCAGTACCGCTGAGGTTGGCACTGAAGCTTTCTTT. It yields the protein CASTAEVGTEAFF.

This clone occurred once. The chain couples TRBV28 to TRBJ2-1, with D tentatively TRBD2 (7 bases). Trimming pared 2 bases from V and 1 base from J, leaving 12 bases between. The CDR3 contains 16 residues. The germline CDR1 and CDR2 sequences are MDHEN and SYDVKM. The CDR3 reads CASSLTGGRSYNEQFF. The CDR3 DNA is TGTGCCAGCAGTTTAACGGGGGGCAGGTCCTACAATGAGCAGTTCTTC.

In DNA form, the CDR3 reads TGCGCCAGCAGCTTGGACGGTCTGAACACTGAAGCTTTCTTT. This gives the protein CASSLDGLNTEAFF. V gene TRBV5-1 combines with J gene TRBJ1-1, with D hard to call. The ends were cut back, 0 bases at V and 0 bases at J, with 6 bases in the middle. Looked up from germline, CDR1 is SGHRS and CDR2 is YFSETQ. The CDR3 totals 14 residues.

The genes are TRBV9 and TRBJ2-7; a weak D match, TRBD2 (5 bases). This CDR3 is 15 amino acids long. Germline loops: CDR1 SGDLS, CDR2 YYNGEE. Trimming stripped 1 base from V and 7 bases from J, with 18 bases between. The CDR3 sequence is CASSVNLGTSGEQYF. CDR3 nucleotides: TGTGCCAGCAGCGTAAACCTCGGCACCTCGGGGGAGCAGTACTTC.

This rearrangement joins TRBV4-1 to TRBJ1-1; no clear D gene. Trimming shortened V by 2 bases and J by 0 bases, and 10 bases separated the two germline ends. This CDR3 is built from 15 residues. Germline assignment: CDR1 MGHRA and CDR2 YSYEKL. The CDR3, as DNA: TGCGCCAGCAGCCAACCAGGTTCCATGAACACTGAAGCTTTCTTT. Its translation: CASSQPGSMNTEAFF.

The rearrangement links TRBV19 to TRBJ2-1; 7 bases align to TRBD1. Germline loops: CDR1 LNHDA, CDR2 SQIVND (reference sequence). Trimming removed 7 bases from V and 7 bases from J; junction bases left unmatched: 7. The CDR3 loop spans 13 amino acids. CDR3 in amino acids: CASTLTGWNEQFF. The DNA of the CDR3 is TGTGCCAGTACCCTGACAGGGTGGAATGAGCAGTTCTTC.

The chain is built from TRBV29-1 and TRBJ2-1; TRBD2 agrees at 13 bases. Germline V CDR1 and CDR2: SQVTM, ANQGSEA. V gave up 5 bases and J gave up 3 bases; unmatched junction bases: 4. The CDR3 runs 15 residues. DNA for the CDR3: TGCAGCGTTTTAGGGACTAGCGGGAACTACAATGAGCAGTTCTTC. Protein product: CSVLGTSGNYNEQFF.

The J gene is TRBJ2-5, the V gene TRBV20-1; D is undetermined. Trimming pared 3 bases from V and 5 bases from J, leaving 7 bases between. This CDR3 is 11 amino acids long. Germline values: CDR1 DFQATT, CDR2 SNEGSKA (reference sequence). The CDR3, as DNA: TGCAGTGCTAGCGAACGGGAGACCCAGTACTTC. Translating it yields CSASERETQYF.

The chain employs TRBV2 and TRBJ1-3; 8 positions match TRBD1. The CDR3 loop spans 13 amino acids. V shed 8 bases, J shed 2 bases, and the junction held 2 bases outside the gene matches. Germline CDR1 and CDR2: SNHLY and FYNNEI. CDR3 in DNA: TGTGCCAGCTGGACAGGGCCTGGAAACACCATATATTTT. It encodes CASWTGPGNTIYF. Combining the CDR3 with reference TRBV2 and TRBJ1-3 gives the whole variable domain EPEVTQTPSHQVTQMGQEVILRCVPISNHLYFYWYRQILGQKVEFLVSFYNNEISEKSEIFDDQFSVERPDGSNFTLKIRSTKLEDSAMYFCASWTGPGNTIYFGEGSWLTVV.